Listed below are T cell receptor beta chains from one sample, sequenced in a study of blood T cell repertoires in COVID-19. Method: immunoSEQ multiplex PCR; TCRdb's copy keeps in-frame clones and lacks some. Of fewer than 200,000 clones listed, 70% to 90% are singletons. Sequenced: peripheral blood. These receptor sequences come from a man between 18 and 29 years old who had recovered from COVID-19. CDR3s include the opening cysteine and the closing phenylalanine or tryptophan. The D gene is left open where the match is weak. Clone size, where shown, is once, few, many, or a class for clones that have expanded.

clone size	V gene	D gene	J gene	CDR3 DNA	CDR3 protein
.	TRBV6-2/TRBV6-3	.	TRBJ2-7	TGTGCCAGCAGTTTTCGGGTAGACAGCGTCTCCTACGAGCAGTACTTC	CASSFRVDSVSYEQYF
.	TRBV5-1	.	TRBJ2-1	TGCGCCAGCAGCCCGGCCAGGGCAGGGGTCGGTGAGCAGTTCTTC	CASSPARAGVGEQFF
.	TRBV6-2/TRBV6-3	TRBD1	TRBJ1-5	TGTGCCAGCAGCCCTTTGACAGGGGGGAATCAGCCCCAGCATTTT	CASSPLTGGNQPQHF
.	TRBV3-1/TRBV3-2	TRBD1	TRBJ2-2	TGTGCCAGCAGCCCAACTACAACAGGGGCCACCGGGGAGCTGTTTTTT	CASSPTTTGATGELFF
.	TRBV7-3	.	TRBJ2-6	TGTGCCAGCAGCTTAACCGTAGCCTCTGGGGCCAACGTCCTGACTTTC	CASSLTVASGANVLTF
.	TRBV19	TRBD2	TRBJ2-1	TGTGCCAGTAGTCCTAGCGGGAGGGGTTACAATGAGCAGTTCTTC	CASSPSGRGYNEQFF
.	TRBV3-1/TRBV3-2	TRBD1	TRBJ2-7	TGTGCCAGCAGCCAAGAAATCTTCGTTAGGGGGCACGAGCAGTACTTC	CASSQEIFVRGHEQYF
once	TRBV12-5	.	TRBJ2-3	TGTGCTAGTGGAACGGGTCGAAACACAGATACGCAGTATTTT	CASGTGRNTDTQYF
.	TRBV6-5	.	TRBJ1-2	TGTGCCAGCAGTAACACAGGGTCTGGCTACACCTTC	CASSNTGSGYTF
.	TRBV28	TRBD1	TRBJ2-7	TGTGCCTCCTCCACCGGGACAGACGGTTACGAGCAGTACTTC	CASSTGTDGYEQYF
.	TRBV6-5	.	TRBJ1-6	TGTGCCAGCAGTTACGGGCAGGGAGGTTCACCCCTCCACTTT	CASSYGQGGSPLHF
.	TRBV29-1	.	TRBJ2-7	TGCAGCGTGGGAATCACAGGGCTCTCCTACGAGCAGTACTTC	CSVGITGLSYEQYF